Listed below are T cell receptor beta chains from one sample, sequenced in a study of blood T cells in healthy people across ages. TCRdb redid the calling of the 5' RACE reads with MiXCR, one entry per CDR3 protein. This table has 1.8 million or so distinct CDR3 sequences, about 39% appearing once. Specimen: blood. All receptors come from a human donor in good health. The CDR3 runs from the conserved cysteine through the conserved F or W. Fields, in order: D gene, J gene, clone size, V gene, CDR3 protein, CDR3 DNA. The D gene is left open where the match is weak. The size entry is marked missing in some rows and otherwise reads once, few, many or a size class.

>TRBD2|TRBJ2-3|few|TRBV4-3
CASSPIAGVKDTQYF
TGCGCCAGCAGCCCTATTGCGGGGGTGAAAGATACGCAGTATTTT
>.|TRBJ1-5|.|TRBV7-8
CASSLVGVYSNQPQHF
TGTGCCAGCAGCTTAGTAGGGGTTTATAGCAATCAGCCCCAGCATTTT
>.|TRBJ1-2|.|TRBV11-2
CASSRIGNPGYTF
TGTGCCAGCAGCCGCATTGGGAACCCTGGCTACACCTTC
>TRBD1|TRBJ1-2|once|TRBV28
CASLGQTYGYTF
TGTGCCAGTTTGGGACAGACCTATGGCTACACCTTC
>.|TRBJ2-1|once|TRBV7-8
CASSLAQDYNEQFF
TGTGCCAGCAGTCTGGCACAGGACTACAATGAGCAGTTCTTC
>TRBD1|TRBJ2-5|few|TRBV10-3
CAIRTQGWETQYF
TGTGCCATCAGAACACAGGGGTGGGAGACCCAGTACTTC
>.|TRBJ2-7|.|TRBV21-1
CASSADRGLFYEQYF
TGTGCCAGCTCTGCCGACAGGGGGCTTTTCTACGAGCAGTACTTC
>.|TRBJ2-1|.|TRBV21-1
CASAIRGRAYNEQFF
TGTGCCAGCGCCATAAGGGGCCGCGCTTACAATGAGCAGTTCTTC
>.|TRBJ1-2|.|TRBV30
CAWSLNQFYTF
TGTGCCTGGAGTCTTAACCAATTCTACACCTTC
>.|TRBJ2-3|.|TRBV4-3
CASSLRESTDTQYF
TGCGCCAGCAGCCTTCGGGAGAGCACAGATACGCAGTATTTT
>.|TRBJ1-2|.|TRBV9
CVSSGYRQTNYGYTF
TGTGTCAGCAGCGGATACAGACAGACTAACTATGGCTACACCTTC
>.|TRBJ1-6|few|TRBV6-5
CASSSLLGSPLHF
TGTGCCAGCAGTTCCCTCCTGGGGTCACCCCTCCACTTT
>.|TRBJ2-1|.|TRBV29-1
CSVVHYNEQFF
TGCAGCGTTGTCCACTACAATGAGCAGTTCTTC
>TRBD2|TRBJ2-3|few|TRBV13
CASSFGAGGRTDTQYF
TGTGCCAGCAGCTTTGGAGCGGGGGGGAGAACAGATACGCAGTATTTT
>TRBD2|TRBJ2-7|.|TRBV7-2
CASSLVSGGWDEQYF
TGTGCCAGCAGCTTAGTTAGCGGGGGGTGGGATGAGCAGTACTTC
>TRBD1|TRBJ1-1|.|TRBV15
CATSRGDSKNTEAFF
TGTGCCACCAGCAGGGGGGACAGCAAGAACACTGAAGCTTTCTTT
>.|TRBJ2-1|many|TRBV9
CASSVGTVSYNEQFF
TGTGCCAGCAGCGTAGGGACAGTCTCCTACAATGAGCAGTTCTTC
>.|TRBJ1-2|few|TRBV7-2
CASSLNWGNYGYTF
TGTGCCAGCAGCTTGAATTGGGGGAACTATGGCTACACCTTC
>.|TRBJ1-2|.|TRBV28
CASRLGALGYTF
TGTGCCAGCAGGTTAGGGGCGCTTGGCTACACCTTC
>.|TRBJ1-1|few|TRBV7-2
CASSLEGRDAEAFF
TGTGCCAGCAGCTTAGAGGGCAGGGACGCTGAAGCTTTCTTT
>.|TRBJ1-2|few|TRBV28
CASSSPGREANYGYTF
TGTGCCAGCAGTTCTCCCGGGAGGGAAGCTAACTATGGCTACACCTTC
>.|TRBJ1-5|.|TRBV6-2/TRBV6-3
CASSPRGPLGQPQHF
TGTGCCAGCAGCCCCCGAGGCCCCCTTGGTCAGCCCCAGCATTTT
>.|TRBJ2-6|.|TRBV4-2
CASSQDQGSGTNVLTF
TGTGCCAGCAGCCAAGATCAGGGTTCTGGGACCAACGTCCTGACTTTC
>.|TRBJ2-7|.|TRBV12-3/TRBV12-4
CAGSLYEQYF
TGTGCCGGCAGTCTCTACGAGCAGTACTTC
>.|TRBJ2-3|.|TRBV3-1
CASSPGGRGSTDTQYF
TGTGCCAGCAGCCCCGGCGGACGGGGGTCCACAGATACGCAGTATTTT
>TRBD1|TRBJ1-1|.|TRBV6-6
CASLGQWPMNTEAFF
TGTGCCAGCTTGGGACAGTGGCCAATGAACACTGAAGCTTTCTTT
>.|TRBJ2-1|few|TRBV18
CASSKSEGHNEQFF
TGTGCCAGCTCAAAGTCGGAGGGTCACAATGAGCAGTTCTTC
>.|TRBJ2-7|.|TRBV6-2/TRBV6-3
CASSYFENPEQYF
TGTGCCAGCAGTTACTTCGAGAACCCCGAGCAGTACTTC
>.|TRBJ2-3|.|TRBV12-3/TRBV12-4
CASSGSVSTDTQYF
TGTGCCAGCTCGGGGTCGGTAAGCACAGATACGCAGTATTTT
>.|TRBJ1-5|few|TRBV20-1
CSASGVLNQPQHF
TGCAGTGCTAGCGGGGTCCTTAATCAGCCCCAGCATTTT
>TRBD2|TRBJ2-5|.|TRBV7-2
CASSLIQRGPGGTQYF
TGTGCCAGCAGCTTAATTCAGCGGGGGCCAGGAGGGACCCAGTACTTC